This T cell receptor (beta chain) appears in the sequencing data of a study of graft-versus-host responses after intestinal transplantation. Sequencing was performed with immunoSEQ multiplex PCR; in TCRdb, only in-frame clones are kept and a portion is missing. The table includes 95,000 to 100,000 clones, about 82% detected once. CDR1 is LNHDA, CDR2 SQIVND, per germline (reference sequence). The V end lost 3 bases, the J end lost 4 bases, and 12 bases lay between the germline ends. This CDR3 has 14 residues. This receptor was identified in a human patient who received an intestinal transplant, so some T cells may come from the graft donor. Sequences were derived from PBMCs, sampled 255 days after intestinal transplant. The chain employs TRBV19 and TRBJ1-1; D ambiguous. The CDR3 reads CASSIQRAATEAFF. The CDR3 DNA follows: TGTGCCAGTAGTATTCAGCGAGCCGCCACTGAAGCTTTCTTT.